One sample yielded the 30 T cell receptor beta chains listed below, sequenced in a study of blood T cell repertoires in COVID-19. Here immunoSEQ multiplex PCR was the method, and the copy in TCRdb shows in-frame clones only, minus some. The sample carries 100,000 to 150,000 clones, 70% to 90% recorded once. Sequencing input: peripheral blood. Receptors were obtained from a woman of 80 years or more with acute or convalescent COVID-19.

V usage is TRBV2 and J usage is TRBJ1-1; no firm D call. V lost 1 base, J lost 0 bases, and 6 bases lay in between. The CDR3 is 14 amino acids. Germline loops: CDR1 SNHLY, CDR2 FYNNEI. In nucleotides, the CDR3 is TGTGCCAGCAGTGAAGACACGATGAACACTGAAGCTTTCTTT. Translated, it gives CASSEDTMNTEAFF.

V is TRBV7-9 and J is TRBJ1-2; D possibly corresponds to TRBD1 (6 bases). Germline CDR1 reads SEHNR; CDR2 reads FQNEAQ (reference sequence). This CDR3 comprises 14 residues. Between the trimmed V and J ends, which lost 7 bases and 0 bases, there was a span of 12 bases. The CDR3 nucleotides are TGTGCCAGCACAAGGACAGCAACTAACTATGGCTACACCTTC. Its protein is CASTRTATNYGYTF.

V is TRBV7-9 and J is TRBJ1-1; D uncertain. Per germline, CDR1 SEHNR and CDR2 FQNEAQ (reference sequence). The CDR3 length is 12 residues. V shed 3 bases and J shed 4 bases, with 6 bases lying between them. This chain's CDR3 is CASSFTPTEAFF. The CDR3 coding sequence is TGTGCCAGCAGCTTTACTCCCACTGAAGCTTTCTTT. Using reference TRBV7-9 and TRBJ1-1 for the parts outside the CDR3, the full variable domain is DTGVSQNPRHKITKRGQNVTFRCDPISEHNRLYWYRQTLGQGPEFLTYFQNEAQLEKSRLLSDRFSAERPKGSFSTLEIQRTEQGDSAMYLCASSFTPTEAFFGQGTRLTVV.

This clone came up a few times. The V call is TRBV5-1, the J call TRBJ2-5; 10 bases line up with TRBD1. The CDR3 contains 14 residues. The germline CDR1 and CDR2 sequences are SGHRS and YFSETQ. J was trimmed by 5 bases and V by 4 bases; bases with no gene match: 5. DNA for the CDR3: TGCGCCAGCAGCCGAGACAGGGGGCAGGAGACCCAGTACTTC. Protein sequence: CASSRDRGQETQYF.

V usage is TRBV6-1 and J usage is TRBJ1-4; 10 bases fit TRBD1. The germline V gene encodes CDR1 MNHNS and CDR2 SASEGT. The junction had 3 bases not matched to a gene; V was cut back by 3 bases and J by 11 bases. This CDR3 is built from 13 residues. CDR3 loop: CASSETGGAKLFF. DNA of the CDR3: TGTGCCAGCAGTGAGACAGGGGGCGCGAAACTGTTTTTT.

The chain's CDR3 is CASSLGDTSNQPQHF. Here the CDR3 DNA reads TGTGCCAGCAGCTTGGGGGACACCTCAAATCAGCCCCAGCATTTT. This chain links TRBV5-5 with TRBJ1-5; weak D call: TRBD1 (6 bases). V was clipped by 0 bases and J by 4 bases, with 11 bases between them. This CDR3 has 15 amino acids. Germline CDR1 is SGHKS and CDR2 is YYEKEE (reference sequence).

The rearrangement uses TRBV29-1 and TRBJ1-2; possibly TRBD1 for D (5 bases). The V end lost 6 bases, the J end lost 4 bases, and 12 bases lay between the germline ends. This CDR3 contains 12 residues. CDR1 is SQVTM and CDR2 is ANQGSEA in the germline V gene. The CDR3 loop is CSVERGGYGYTF. In nucleotides, the CDR3 is TGCAGCGTCGAAAGGGGAGGCTATGGCTACACCTTC.

The chain employs TRBV7-3 and TRBJ1-1; 8 nucleotides agree with TRBD1. Trimming at V came to 5 bases and at J to 2 bases, leaving 4 bases not matched to a gene. CDR1 and CDR2 (germline): SGHTA, FQGTGA. The CDR3 contains 14 residues. CDR3 in amino acids: CASSQQGVNTEAFF. The CDR3 DNA sequence: TGTGCCAGCAGCCAACAGGGGGTAAACACTGAAGCTTTCTTT.

This rearrangement joins TRBV2 to TRBJ1-1; no clear D. CDR3 length: 15 residues. V lost 2 bases, J lost 0 bases, and 10 bases lay in between. From germline, CDR1 is SNHLY and CDR2 FYNNEI. CDR3 in amino acids: CASSEQSVLNTEAFF. As DNA, the CDR3 is TGTGCCAGCAGTGAACAGTCAGTGTTGAACACTGAAGCTTTCTTT.

The chain uses TRBV13 and TRBJ1-2; 10 bases agree with TRBD1. The CDR3 has 16 residues. V dropped 5 bases and J dropped 4; count of bases not matched to a gene: 10. In germline, CDR1 is PRHDT, CDR2 FYEKMQ (reference sequence). CDR3 sequence reads: CASSRTGTGVAYGYTF. The CDR3 DNA reads as TGTGCCAGCAGCCGTACCGGGACAGGGGTCGCCTATGGCTACACCTTC.

The V gene is TRBV4-1, the J gene TRBJ1-5, with D unclear. The germline V gene has CDR1 MGHRA and CDR2 YSYEKL. The CDR3 runs to 14 residues. The V and J ends lost 1 base and 4 bases respectively, with 8 bases between them. The CDR3 protein is CASSQVGGNQPQHF. In DNA form, the CDR3 reads TGCGCCAGCAGCCAAGTCGGCGGTAATCAGCCCCAGCATTTT.

V usage is TRBV11-3 and J usage is TRBJ2-3; 12 nucleotides agree with TRBD2. Germline V CDR1 and CDR2: SGHNT, YENEEA. The CDR3 spans 19 residues. J gave up 1 base and V 5 bases, and 13 bases lay outside the gene matches. The CDR3 region is CASSPGLAGSLGGTDTQYF. The CDR3 bases are TGTGCCAGCAGCCCGGGACTAGCGGGTTCCCTAGGAGGCACAGATACGCAGTATTTT.

This rearrangement joins TRBV7-2 to TRBJ1-1; D unresolved. Germline V CDR1 and CDR2: SGHTA, FQGNSA. V was pared by 1 base and J by 0 bases, with 6 bases between. There are 14 residues in the CDR3. The DNA for the CDR3 is TGTGCCAGCAGCTTAGGGCCGATGAACACTGAAGCTTTCTTT. Amino acids: CASSLGPMNTEAFF.

The chain couples TRBV6-5 to TRBJ2-7, with 8 bases identical to TRBD1. V shed 6 bases, J shed 4 bases, and the junction held 8 bases outside the gene matches. This CDR3 spans 14 amino acids. Germline-derived CDR1 and CDR2 are MNHEY and SVGAGI. CDR3 sequence: CASRLQGGIYEQYF. Here the CDR3 DNA reads TGTGCCAGCAGATTACAGGGGGGAATTTACGAGCAGTACTTC.

The chain combines TRBV5-1 with TRBJ1-2; perhaps TRBD1 as D (6 bases). Germline V CDR1 and CDR2: SGHRS, YFSETQ. Trimming took 0 bases from V and 1 from J, leaving 7 bases between them. The CDR3 covers 14 residues. The CDR3 DNA reads TGCGCCAGCAGCTTGGGACAGGATAACTATGGCTACACCTTC. The encoded protein is CASSLGQDNYGYTF.

The CDR3 spells CASSSGHPNTEAFF. The CDR3 bases are TGTGCCAGCAGCTCGGGACACCCGAACACTGAAGCTTTCTTT. This rearrangement joins TRBV7-3 to TRBJ1-1; a weak D match, TRBD1 (6 bases). V lost 4 bases and J 1 base, leaving 10 bases between the germline ends. Germline assignment: CDR1 SGHTA and CDR2 FQGTGA. The CDR3 extends over 14 amino acids.

The gene calls are TRBV2 and TRBJ2-5; weak D call: TRBD1 (5 bases). The CDR3 loop spans 14 amino acids. V was shortened by 6 bases and J by 4 bases, with 15 bases between the two germline ends. Germline CDR1 is SNHLY and CDR2 is FYNNEI. This chain's CDR3 is CASSPGDRRETQYF. The CDR3 nucleotides are TGTGCCAGCAGCCCCGGCGACAGACGAGAGACCCAGTACTTC.

J is TRBJ1-2 and V is TRBV7-9, with a possible D match to TRBD1 (5 bases). The CDR3 is 13 amino acids. Germline V gene lookup returns CDR1 SEHNR and CDR2 FQNEAQ (reference sequence). V was pared by 2 bases and J by 4 bases, with 8 bases between. This CDR3 reads CASSLSDSYGYTF. The CDR3 DNA is TGTGCCAGCAGCTTATCAGACAGCTATGGCTACACCTTC.

Only a few counts were recorded for this clone. This sequence joins TRBV7-9 and TRBJ2-5; 13 bases align to TRBD2. Germline V gene lookup returns CDR1 SEHNR and CDR2 FQNEAQ (reference sequence). The length of the CDR3 is 16 residues. After removal of 1 base from V and 5 bases from J, the junction contained 4 bases not matched to a gene. The CDR3 spells CASSLDRLAGGETQYF. The CDR3 DNA sequence: TGTGCCAGCAGCTTAGACAGACTAGCGGGAGGTGAGACCCAGTACTTC.

This sequence joins TRBV4-3 and TRBJ1-2, with 7 positions matching TRBD1. Unmatched junction bases numbered 12, after V lost 2 bases and J lost 6 bases. Per germline, CDR1 LGHNA and CDR2 YSLEER. The length of the CDR3 is 16 residues. The CDR3 nucleotides are TGCGCCAGCAGCCAAATATCGGGAGGGGGCACGAATGGCTACACCTTC. Translated: CASSQISGGGTNGYTF.

CDR3 in DNA: TGTGCCAGCAGCCAGGGTCTAGCGGGAGACAATGAGCAGTTCTTC. It yields the protein CASSQGLAGDNEQFF. The chain uses TRBV4-2 and TRBJ2-1, with TRBD2 matching over 10 bases. V trimming: 3 bases; J trimming: 5 bases; junction bases outside the gene matches: 4. From germline, CDR1 is LGHNA and CDR2 YNFKEQ. The CDR3 has 15 residues.

The chain uses TRBV6-5 and TRBJ1-5; tentative D call: TRBD1 (5 bases). The ends were cut back, 6 bases at V and 6 bases at J, with 12 bases in the middle. Germline V gene data show CDR1 as MNHEY and CDR2 as SVGAGI. The CDR3 has 13 amino acids. CDR3 sequence (DNA): TGTGCCAGCAGAGCGGGGGGAGGTCAGCCCCAGCATTTT. This codes for CASRAGGGQPQHF.

The CDR3 bases are TGCGCCAGCAGCTTGGCCAGTGGCTACGAGCAGTACTTC. Protein sequence: CASSLASGYEQYF. The chain is built from TRBV5-1 and TRBJ2-7; D ambiguous. The CDR3 contains 13 residues. The V gene lost 0 bases and the J gene lost 3 bases, with 7 bases spanning the gap. CDR1 and CDR2 from the germline V gene are SGHRS and YFSETQ. The full variable domain, in which reference TRBV5-1 and TRBJ2-7 provide the parts outside the CDR3, is KAGVTQTPRYLIKTRGQQVTLSCSPISGHRSVSWYQQTPGQGLQFLFEYFSETQRNKGNFPGRFSGRQFSNSRSEMNVSTLELGDSALYLCASSLASGYEQYFGPGTRLTVT.

The CDR3 region has the DNA TGTGCCACCAGTGCCGTAGGACAGGGTAGTTCACCCCTCCACTTT. Protein sequence: CATSAVGQGSSPLHF. The chain is built from TRBV24-1 and TRBJ1-6; TRBD1 matches at 8 bases. CDR3 length: 15 residues. The germline gives CDR1 KGHDR, CDR2 SFDVKD. Germline trimming cut 5 bases from V and 9 bases from J; bases unmatched to any gene: 8.

The rearrangement links TRBV5-6 to TRBJ2-3, with D possibly TRBD2 on 6 matching bases. The CDR3 loop spans 14 amino acids. Per the germline V gene, CDR1 is SGHDT and CDR2 is YYEEEE. Trimming pared 2 bases from V and 7 bases from J, leaving 14 bases between. DNA of the CDR3: TGTGCCAGCAGCTTAGAAACGGGACTGTATACGCAGTATTTT. Translated: CASSLETGLYTQYF.

The genes are TRBV27 and TRBJ1-2; D possibly corresponds to TRBD1 (5 bases). The CDR3 sequence is 13 residues long. V lost 6 bases and J lost 8, with 16 bases in between. Germline assignment: CDR1 MNHEY and CDR2 SMNVEV (reference sequence). CDR3 residues: CASRIPGVTGYTF. The CDR3 coding sequence is TGTGCCAGCAGGATACCGGGGGTTACAGGCTACACCTTC.

The rearrangement joins TRBV11-3 to TRBJ2-7; D possibly corresponds to TRBD2 (5 bases). Germline-derived CDR1 and CDR2 are SGHNT and YENEEA. Between the trimmed V and J ends, which lost 2 bases and 4 bases, there was a span of 9 bases. The CDR3 covers 13 residues. The CDR3 loop reads CASSLTTGYEQYF. CDR3 DNA sequence: TGTGCCAGCAGCTTAACGACGGGGTACGAGCAGTACTTC. Variable domain in full (rest from reference TRBV11-3 and TRBJ2-7): EAGVVQSPRYKIIEKKQPVAFWCNPISGHNTLYWYLQNLGQGPELLIRYENEEAVDDSQLPKDRFSAERLKGVDSTLKIQPAELGDSAVYLCASSLTTGYEQYFGPGTRLTVT.

This clone was seen only a few times. The V and J genes are TRBV7-9 and TRBJ1-6; 7 bases match TRBD1. Germline CDR1 and CDR2: SEHNR and FQNEAQ (reference sequence). The CDR3 totals 15 residues. V lost 5 bases and J lost 9; bases outside the gene matches: 10. Written as DNA, the CDR3 is TGTGCCAGCAGCAGGACAGGAGAAGTGGGTTCACCCCTCCACTTT. Translating gives CASSRTGEVGSPLHF.

This chain uses TRBV5-1 with TRBJ1-6; tentative D call: TRBD1 (5 bases). The CDR3 is 15 amino acids. V dropped 0 bases and J dropped 8 bases, with 12 bases sitting between them. Germline CDR1 is SGHRS and CDR2 is YFSETQ. For the CDR3, the DNA is TGCGCCAGCAGCTTGGGGGGCCAGACAGATTCACCCCTCCACTTT. Its translation: CASSLGGQTDSPLHF.

The chain combines TRBV9 with TRBJ2-5, with a tentative D call TRBD1 (5 bases). The germline V gene encodes CDR1 SGDLS and CDR2 YYNGEE. This CDR3 spans 14 amino acids. V lost 0 bases and J lost 2, with 8 bases in between. CDR3 amino acids: CASSVGAGQETQYF. CDR3 coding DNA: TGTGCCAGCAGCGTAGGGGCAGGGCAAGAGACCCAGTACTTC.